These T cell receptor beta chains were read from a single sample in a study of neurological immune-mediated disorders. TCRdb independently ran MiXCR on the 5' RACE reads; one entry per CDR3 protein. Here the sample spans some 66,000 distinct CDR3 sequences, 3.5% to 4.5% being singletons. The sample taken for sequencing was PBMCs. Source of these receptors: a man in his fifties or sixties with multiple sclerosis. CDR3s include the opening cysteine and the closing phenylalanine or tryptophan. Fields, in order: V gene, D gene, clone size, J gene, CDR3 protein, CDR3 DNA. The D gene is left open where the match is weak. Size values are once, few and many counts, or a class for expanded clones, and some rows have none.

TRBV18	TRBD1	many	TRBJ2-5	CASSRGQGSQETQYF	TGTGCCAGCTCAAGGGGACAGGGGTCACAAGAGACCCAGTACTTC
TRBV4-3	.	many	TRBJ2-7	CASSPAGQLYEQYF	TGCGCCAGCAGCCCAGCGGGACAACTCTACGAGCAGTACTTC
TRBV7-2	TRBD1	.	TRBJ2-1	CASSPQWGTGGNEQFF	TGTGCCAGCAGCCCCCAGTGGGGGACAGGGGGAAATGAGCAGTTCTTC
TRBV4-1	.	many	TRBJ2-2	CASSPAQGGSRELFF	TGCGCCAGCAGCCCTGCCCAGGGGGGATCCCGGGAGCTGTTTTTT
TRBV7-6	.	many	TRBJ2-2	CASSLAGTGELFF	TGTGCCAGCAGCCTTGCTGGCACCGGGGAGCTGTTTTTT
TRBV5-1	TRBD1	many	TRBJ2-1	CASSVGQVSYNEQFF	TGCGCCAGCAGCGTGGGACAGGTTTCTTACAATGAGCAGTTCTTC
TRBV27	TRBD1	many	TRBJ1-6	CASKPDRAANSPLHF	TGTGCCAGCAAACCCGACAGGGCCGCTAATTCACCCCTCCACTTT
TRBV20-1	.	many	TRBJ2-2	CSASDRLNTGELFF	TGCAGTGCTTCAGACAGGCTGAACACCGGGGAGCTGTTTTTT
TRBV4-2	.	many	TRBJ2-3	CASSQEGSWDNTDTQYF	TGTGCCAGCAGCCAAGAAGGATCTTGGGACAACACAGATACGCAGTATTTT
TRBV7-6	.	many	TRBJ2-1	CASSLEDRWGYNEQFF	TGTGCCAGCAGCTTAGAGGACCGCTGGGGCTACAATGAGCAGTTCTTC
TRBV7-6	TRBD2	few	TRBJ2-2	CASSRPGLNTGELFF	TGTGCCAGCAGCCGACCGGGACTAAACACCGGGGAGCTGTTTTTT
TRBV2	.	many	TRBJ1-5	CASTPGWGSNQPQNF	TGTGCCAGCACCCCAGGATGGGGGTCCAATCAGCCCCAGAATTTT
TRBV6-4	.	.	TRBJ2-7	CASSGDWVYYEQYF	TGTGCCAGCAGTGGCGACTGGGTGTACTACGAGCAGTACTTC
TRBV5-1	.	many	TRBJ1-1	CASSFSANTEAFF	TGCGCCAGCAGCTTCTCAGCGAACACTGAAGCTTTCTTT
TRBV4-1	.	many	TRBJ1-1	CASSQGGRNPWNTEAFF	TGCGCCAGCAGCCAAGGGGGGCGGAACCCCTGGAACACTGAAGCTTTCTTT
TRBV5-5	.	many	TRBJ2-7	CASSPSAYEQYF	TGTGCCAGCAGCCCCAGCGCCTACGAGCAGTACTTC
TRBV5-5	.	many	TRBJ1-4	CASSSGTQIYEKLFF	TGTGCCAGCAGTTCCGGGACACAGATTTATGAAAAACTGTTTTTT
TRBV6-5	TRBD1	many	TRBJ1-1	CASSRQGTTEAFF	TGTGCCAGCAGTAGACAGGGGACCACTGAAGCTTTCTTT
TRBV5-1	.	many	TRBJ2-1	CASSSEGGPFNEQFF	TGCGCCAGCAGCTCCGAGGGGGGGCCATTTAATGAGCAGTTCTTC
TRBV7-2	.	many	TRBJ2-2	CASSLIRTNAGELFF	TGTGCCAGCAGCTTAATAAGGACTAATGCCGGGGAGCTGTTTTTT
TRBV5-1	TRBD1	many	TRBJ1-4	CASSLYPGQGRPTNEKLFF	TGCGCCAGCAGCTTGTATCCGGGACAGGGTCGTCCAACTAATGAAAAACTGTTTTTT
TRBV10-1	TRBD2	many	TRBJ2-5	CASSEGTSSQETQYF	TGCGCCAGCAGTGAAGGGACTAGTTCTCAAGAGACCCAGTACTTC
TRBV20-1	TRBD2	many	TRBJ2-3	CSARDRVLAGYTDTQYF	TGCAGTGCTAGAGATCGAGTACTAGCGGGGTACACAGATACGCAGTATTTT
TRBV6-2/TRBV6-3	.	few	TRBJ2-5	CASSYLSWGGETQYF	TGTGCCAGCAGTTACTTGAGCTGGGGAGGAGAGACCCAGTACTTC
TRBV20-1	.	few	TRBJ2-2	CSASGSSTNTGELFF	TGCAGTGCTAGCGGTAGTAGCACGAACACCGGGGAGCTGTTTTTT
TRBV12-3/TRBV12-4	.	many	TRBJ2-5	CASSLYGTGRGETQYF	TGTGCCAGCAGTTTATACGGTACAGGGCGGGGGGAGACCCAGTACTTC
TRBV5-1	.	many	TRBJ1-2	CASSRNREYGYTF	TGCGCCAGCAGTAGAAACAGGGAGTATGGCTACACCTTC
TRBV12-3/TRBV12-4	.	.	TRBJ1-2	CASSLQSDYGYTF	TGTGCCAGCAGTTTACAGTCGGACTATGGCTACACCTTC
TRBV10-3	.	many	TRBJ1-5	CAISEGRDNQPQHF	TGTGCCATCAGTGAGGGAAGAGACAATCAGCCCCAGCATTTT
TRBV5-1	.	.	TRBJ1-6	CASSPLGSASPLHF	TGCGCCAGCAGCCCTTTGGGGTCCGCGTCACCCCTCCACTTT
TRBV20-1	TRBD1	many	TRBJ1-1	CSTYRGTEAFF	TGCAGTACGTACAGGGGTACTGAAGCTTTCTTT
TRBV5-1	.	many	TRBJ2-3	CASSLGQGGDTQYF	TGCGCCAGCAGCTTGGGTCAGGGGGGAGATACGCAGTATTTT
TRBV20-1	.	.	TRBJ2-5	CSALRGVRWETQYF	TGCAGTGCCCTAAGGGGGGTACGGTGGGAGACCCAGTACTTC
TRBV9	.	many	TRBJ2-2	CASSPSTITNTGELFF	TGTGCCAGCAGCCCATCGACTATTACGAACACCGGGGAGCTGTTTTTT
TRBV27	.	many	TRBJ1-4	CASSSDPRGVEKLFF	TGTGCCAGCAGTTCGGACCCGAGAGGGGTTGAAAAACTGTTTTTT
TRBV4-2	TRBD2	many	TRBJ2-1	CASSPRVAGGREQFF	TGTGCCAGCAGCCCCCGGGTAGCGGGGGGGCGGGAGCAGTTCTTC
TRBV20-1	TRBD1	few	TRBJ1-6	CSARGAGGSYNSPLNF	TGCAGTGCTAGAGGGGCAGGGGGCTCCTATAATTCACCCCTCAACTTT
TRBV19	.	many	TRBJ2-1	CASSIWASAHEQFF	TGTGCCAGTAGTATATGGGCCTCGGCACATGAGCAGTTCTTC
TRBV20-1	TRBD1	many	TRBJ1-4	CSAPTGTGEKLFF	TGCAGTGCTCCTACCGGGACAGGAGAAAAACTGTTTTTT
TRBV11-2	.	many	TRBJ2-3	CASRPQGNVHTQYF	TGTGCCAGCCGCCCTCAGGGGAACGTCCATACGCAGTATTTT
TRBV6-5	TRBD1	many	TRBJ2-1	CASSYHGQGLSEQFF	TGTGCCAGCAGTTACCATGGACAGGGGTTAAGTGAGCAGTTCTTC
TRBV5-6	.	many	TRBJ1-1	CASSPGTTNTEAFF	TGTGCCAGCAGCCCGGGGACAACGAACACTGAAGCTTTCTTT
TRBV20-1	.	.	TRBJ1-1	CSARAGHMNTEAFF	TGCAGTGCTAGAGCGGGGCACATGAACACTGAAGCTTTCTTT
TRBV6-6	.	many	TRBJ2-1	CASITDRSSYNEQFF	TGTGCCAGCATCACCGACAGGAGCTCCTACAATGAGCAGTTCTTC
TRBV7-2	.	many	TRBJ1-2	CASGRQGSTHYGYTF	TGTGCCAGCGGCCGGCAGGGATCGACTCACTATGGCTACACCTTC
TRBV6-6	.	.	TRBJ1-1	CASSYVGSRGTEAFF	TGTGCCAGCAGTTACGTAGGCAGCCGAGGGACTGAAGCTTTCTTT
TRBV6-2/TRBV6-3	.	many	TRBJ2-1	CASSFLVGASYNEQFF	TGTGCCAGCAGTTTCCTCGTGGGGGCCTCCTACAATGAGCAGTTCTTC
TRBV20-1	.	many	TRBJ2-3	CSARDLGRAADTQYF	TGCAGTGCTAGAGATCTTGGCAGGGCCGCAGATACGCAGTATTTT
TRBV3-1	.	many	TRBJ2-2	CASSQDLPGTIDLNGNTGELFF	TGTGCCAGCAGCCAAGATCTTCCGGGGACGATAGACCTAAACGGAAACACCGGGGAGCTGTTTTTT
TRBV18	TRBD1	many	TRBJ1-1	CASSPRTGEAFF	TGTGCCAGCTCACCCAGGACAGGGGAAGCTTTCTTT
TRBV5-1	.	.	TRBJ2-7	CASTNRGKKSDEQYF	TGCGCCAGCACCAATCGGGGGAAAAAGTCGGACGAGCAGTACTTC